One sample yielded the 18 T cell receptor beta chains listed below, sequenced in a study of Graves' ophthalmopathy and Graves' hyperthyroidism (dated by TCRdb to the late 2010s). Sequenced on an Illumina HiSeq 2000. TCR beta CDR3 regions were amplified from RNA transcripts for repertoire sequencing. HTBI primers and the Qiagen OneStep RT-PCR kit were used in a first-round RT-PCR, which was followed by a second-round multiplex PCR, size selection and purification. TCRdb redid the processing of the public reads, applying fastp at Q25 and MiXCR, and retained in-frame beta chains. Rows matching on CDR3 protein sequence are summarized as one entry with the most common DNA and genes. This sample holds over a million distinct CDR3 sequences; around a third were observed only once. The top ten clones comprise around 10% of the sample. The sequenced sample was peripheral blood or thyroid tissue (not recorded which). The receptors stem from an adult man with Graves' hyperthyroidism.

This clonotype was counted at least ten times. The CDR3 region has the DNA TGTGCCAGCAGTGAATCCCGGGACAGGGGTTCAACTAATGAAAAACTGTTTTTT. Its translation is CASSESRDRGSTNEKLFF. This chain links TRBV25-1 with TRBJ1-4; 10 nucleotides align to TRBD1. The CDR3 length is 18 residues. CDR1 and CDR2 from the germline V gene are MGHDK and SYGVNS. Trimming removed 1 base from V and 0 bases from J; junction bases left unmatched: 5.

The rearrangement links TRBV9 to TRBJ2-7; possibly TRBD2 for D (6 bases). Looked up from germline, CDR1 is SGDLS and CDR2 is YYNGEE. V lost 3 bases and J 3 bases, leaving 16 bases between the germline ends. CDR3 size: 15 residues. The CDR3 sequence: CASSEVGLSGYEQYF. The CDR3 DNA follows: TGTGCCAGCAGCGAGGTGGGACTGAGCGGCTACGAGCAGTACTTC.

This clonotype occurred many times. The gene calls are TRBV7-2 and TRBJ1-6; D might be TRBD1 (5 bases). The V gene's germline CDR1 is SGHTA and CDR2 FQGNSA. The CDR3 contains 15 residues. V gave up 4 bases and J gave up 0 bases, with 7 bases separating them. The CDR3 region has the DNA TGTGCCAGCAGCTCCGACAGCTCCTATAATTCACCCCTCCACTTT. Its translation is CASSSDSSYNSPLHF.

This clonotype was recorded many times. This chain joins TRBV10-3 and TRBJ1-3, with 8 bases matching TRBD1. Germline trimming cut 7 bases from V and 4 bases from J; bases unmatched to any gene: 3. The CDR3 has 13 residues. The germline V gene encodes CDR1 ENHRY and CDR2 SYGVKD. This chain's CDR3 is CAITGQGGNTIYF. The CDR3 bases are TGTGCCATCACTGGACAGGGCGGAAACACCATATATTTT.

This clonotype has only a few counts. The gene calls are TRBV12-3 or TRBV12-4 and TRBJ1-1, with a weak D call TRBD1 (6 bases). V lost 5 bases and J lost 2, with 21 bases in between. The CDR3 sequence is 17 residues long. The CDR3 nucleotides read TGTGCCAGCAGTCCTACGCACCCAGGACAGTTCAACACTGAAGCTTTCTTT. This gives the protein CASSPTHPGQFNTEAFF.

This clonotype was counted many times. This chain uses TRBV19 with TRBJ1-4; D possibly corresponds to TRBD1 (5 bases). This CDR3 contains 15 residues. Germline V lookup: CDR1 LNHDA, CDR2 SQIVND (reference sequence). V was trimmed by 4 bases and J by 5 bases, leaving 14 bases between them. The CDR3 sequence: CASSTQRGTNEKLFF. As DNA, the CDR3 is TGTGCCAGTAGTACCCAACGGGGGACGAATGAAAAACTGTTTTTT. Full variable domain (missing parts from reference TRBV19 and TRBJ1-4): DGGITQSPKYLFRKEGQNVTLSCEQNLNHDAMYWYRQDPGQGLRLIYYSQIVNDFQKGDIAEGYSVSREKKESFPLTVTSAQKNPTAFYLCASSTQRGTNEKLFFGSGTQLSVL.

The chain employs TRBV5-4 and TRBJ1-2; D perhaps matches TRBD1 (6 bases). CDR3 length: 16 residues. V lost 3 bases to trimming and J lost 7 bases, with 22 bases between them. From germline, CDR1 is SGHNT and CDR2 YYREEE (reference sequence). CDR3 sequence: CASSSPENRVDCGYTF. The CDR3 bases are TGTGCCAGCAGCTCACCGGAGAACAGGGTCGATTGTGGCTACACCTTC.

The chain uses TRBV2 and TRBJ2-1; D ambiguous. Looked up from germline, CDR1 is SNHLY and CDR2 is FYNNEI. Trimming stripped 3 bases from V and 5 bases from J, with 5 bases between. This CDR3 has 12 residues. CDR3 loop: CASSEENNEQFF. The CDR3 bases are TGTGCCAGCAGTGAGGAGAACAATGAGCAGTTCTTC. The full variable domain, with the rest looked up from reference TRBV2 and TRBJ2-1, is EPEVTQTPSHQVTQMGQEVILRCVPISNHLYFYWYRQILGQKVEFLVSFYNNEISEKSEIFDDQFSVERPDGSNFTLKIRSTKLEDSAMYFCASSEENNEQFFGPGTRLTVL.

As for this clonotype: A much bigger clone sits one base away, suggesting this may be a read error. V is TRBV7-2 and J is TRBJ1-2; a possible D gene is TRBD1 (5 bases). This CDR3 has 13 residues. The germline CDR1 and CDR2 sequences are SGHTA and FQGNSA. V gave up 5 bases and J gave up 4 bases, with 11 bases separating them. The CDR3 region is CASSHRGGYGYTF. DNA for the CDR3: TGTGCCAGCAGCCACCGGGGGGGCTATGGCTACACCTTC.

This clonotype appeared many times. The chain joins TRBV10-1 to TRBJ2-7; no definite D call. Germline CDR1 reads WNHNN; CDR2 reads SYGVQD (reference sequence). The germline V and J ends were trimmed by 4 bases and 5 bases, with 3 bases remaining between them. CDR3 length: 10 residues. CDR3 in amino acids: CASSVHEQYF. CDR3 coding DNA: TGCGCCAGCAGTGTCCACGAGCAGTACTTC.

This clonotype was counted ten times or more. The chain links TRBV7-9 to TRBJ1-2, with TRBD1 as a possible D gene (5 bases). The CDR3 is 14 amino acids. The germline V gene encodes CDR1 SEHNR and CDR2 FQNEAQ (reference sequence). V lost 2 bases to trimming and J lost 6 bases, with 13 bases between them. The CDR3 coding sequence is TGTGCCAGCAGCTTATCGACAGTAGGTGATGGCTACACCTTC. Its translation: CASSLSTVGDGYTF.

The rearrangement links TRBV10-2 to TRBJ1-2, with D unresolved. Deletions cut 4 bases from V and 4 bases from J, with 10 bases between. Germline lookup yields CDR1 WSHSY and CDR2 SAAADI. The CDR3 runs to 13 residues. The CDR3 DNA is TGCGCCAGCAGTGCCGCTCCGCGCTATGGCTACACCTTC. It yields the protein CASSAAPRYGYTF.

There are many counts of this clonotype. The rearrangement uses TRBV19 and TRBJ1-5; no firm D call. CDR1 is LNHDA, CDR2 SQIVND, per germline (reference sequence). The CDR3 totals 14 residues. V dropped 5 bases and J dropped 3 bases, with 11 bases sitting between them. The DNA of the CDR3 is TGTGCCAGTAGTGTGGGCAGGATCAATCAGCCCCAGCATTTT. Translating gives CASSVGRINQPQHF.

This clonotype has just a few counts. The chain links TRBV3-1 to TRBJ1-2; D remains ambiguous. The CDR3 contains 12 residues. The germline gives CDR1 LGHDT, CDR2 YNNKEL (reference sequence). V was clipped by 4 bases and J by 4 bases, with 7 bases between them. CDR3 nucleotide sequence: TGTGCCAGCAGCCGGCCCGCCTATGGCTACACCTTC. Protein: CASSRPAYGYTF.

The sample holds a few counts of this clonotype. The J gene is TRBJ1-2, the V gene TRBV7-9, with 12 positions matching TRBD1. The trim removed 5 bases at V and 5 bases at J, leaving 12 bases unmatched. This CDR3 has 17 amino acids. Germline values: CDR1 SEHNR, CDR2 FQNEAQ (reference sequence). CDR3 in amino acids: CASSQVGGTGGPYGYTF. CDR3 nucleotides: TGTGCCAGCAGCCAAGTTGGGGGGACAGGGGGCCCGTATGGCTACACCTTC. The full variable domain, rest sourced from reference TRBV7-9 and TRBJ1-2, is DTGVSQNPRHKITKRGQNVTFRCDPISEHNRLYWYRQTLGQGPEFLTYFQNEAQLEKSRLLSDRFSAERPKGSFSTLEIQRTEQGDSAMYLCASSQVGGTGGPYGYTFGSGTRLTVV.

A few counts support this clonotype. V usage is TRBV5-1 and J usage is TRBJ2-7; D is unresolved. Per germline, CDR1 SGHRS and CDR2 YFSETQ. CDR3 size: 15 residues. V lost 0 bases and J 0 bases, leaving 10 bases between the germline ends. CDR3 sequence: CASSLEPASSYEQYF. CDR3 nucleotide sequence: TGCGCCAGCAGCTTGGAACCCGCCAGCTCCTACGAGCAGTACTTC.

This clonotype was counted ten times or more. J is TRBJ1-1 and V is TRBV10-3, with 9 bases fitting TRBD1. Germline V gene sequence: CDR1 ENHRY, CDR2 SYGVKD. CDR3 length: 12 amino acids. The V and J ends lost 10 bases and 3 bases, in that order; junction bases with no gene match: 3. The DNA for the CDR3 is TGTGCCACCGGGGACAGGGACACTGAAGCTTTCTTT. The encoded protein is CATGDRDTEAFF.

This CDR3 reads CASSVTGNTYPSPLHF. CDR3 DNA: TGTGCCAGCAGCGTGACAGGGAATACCTATCCTTCACCCCTCCACTTT. The chain combines TRBV9 with TRBJ1-6; 7 bases are shared with TRBD1. Germline CDR1 is SGDLS and CDR2 is YYNGEE. This CDR3 is built from 16 residues. The junction had 11 bases not matched to a gene; V was cut back by 2 bases and J by 9 bases.